Listed here are 23 T cell receptor beta chains from one sample, sequenced in a study of blood T cell repertoires in COVID-19. The repertoire was sequenced with immunoSEQ multiplex PCR; TCRdb's copy has only in-frame clones and lacks some. The table lists a few hundred thousand clones, over 75% of them singletons. Specimen: peripheral blood. The receptor set was obtained from a man between 35 and 55 years old with active or convalescent COVID-19.

V gene TRBV9 combines with J gene TRBJ2-3; 7 bases fit TRBD2. The junction had 5 bases not matched to a gene; V was cut back by 0 bases and J by 4 bases. Germline CDR1 reads SGDLS; CDR2 reads YYNGEE. The CDR3 runs 15 residues. CDR3 amino acids: CASSVESGAADTQYF. CDR3 coding DNA: TGTGCCAGCAGCGTAGAGAGCGGGGCTGCAGATACGCAGTATTTT.

On this clone itself: This specimen includes other DNA sequences encoding the same CDR3. This chain links TRBV5-1 with TRBJ1-1, with 9 positions matching TRBD1. CDR1 and CDR2 (germline): SGHRS, YFSETQ. This CDR3 has 14 residues. J lost 5 bases, V lost 2 bases, and 4 bases had no gene match. CDR3 sequence: CASSLQGAGTEAFF. DNA of the CDR3: TGCGCCAGCAGCTTACAGGGGGCTGGAACTGAAGCTTTCTTT. Variable domain in full (rest from reference TRBV5-1 and TRBJ1-1): KAGVTQTPRYLIKTRGQQVTLSCSPISGHRSVSWYQQTPGQGLQFLFEYFSETQRNKGNFPGRFSGRQFSNSRSEMNVSTLELGDSALYLCASSLQGAGTEAFFGQGTRLTVV.

V usage is TRBV27 and J usage is TRBJ1-6; 7 positions agree with TRBD1. This CDR3 region has 18 residues. Per germline, CDR1 MNHEY and CDR2 SMNVEV (reference sequence). The J segment lost 4 bases and the V segment lost 6 bases, leaving 15 bases of the junction unmatched. CDR3 protein: CASRPKPRDSWYNSPLHF. For the CDR3, the DNA is TGTGCCAGCAGGCCTAAACCCCGGGACAGTTGGTATAATTCACCCCTCCACTTT.

This clone came up once. V gene TRBV5-4 combines with J gene TRBJ2-5; TRBD2 agrees at 8 bases. V dropped 2 bases and J dropped 7; count of bases not matched to a gene: 10. CDR3 length: 15 residues. CDR1 and CDR2 (germline): SGHNT, YYREEE (reference sequence). CDR3 bases: TGTGCCAGCAGCTTACGCCGGGAGGGCCCGTGGACCCAGTACTTC. Its protein product is CASSLRREGPWTQYF.

This clone has only one observation. The CDR3 is CASSLSPGQETQYF. DNA for the CDR3: TGCGCCAGCAGCTTGTCACCGGGACAAGAGACCCAGTACTTC. This chain joins TRBV5-1 and TRBJ2-5, with D perhaps TRBD2 (5 bases). The germline V gene encodes CDR1 SGHRS and CDR2 YFSETQ. Trimming pared 1 base from V and 2 bases from J, leaving 9 bases between. The CDR3 covers 14 residues.

This clone has more than one count but fewer than ten. The V and J genes are TRBV7-8 and TRBJ1-2; perhaps TRBD1 as D (6 bases). CDR1 and CDR2 (germline): SGHVS, FQNEAQ. V dropped 5 bases and J dropped 7 bases, with 20 bases sitting between them. CDR3 size: 15 residues. For the CDR3, the DNA is TGTGCCAGCAGCCCCGCAGGGGCCAGGGGAAGTGGCTACACCTTC. Amino acids: CASSPAGARGSGYTF.

A few counts support this clone. V gene TRBV18 combines with J gene TRBJ1-4; possibly TRBD1 for D (5 bases). Trimming took 2 bases from V and 2 from J, leaving 12 bases between them. Looked up from germline, CDR1 is KGHSH and CDR2 is LQKENI. CDR3 length: 16 residues. The CDR3: CASSPSQGNTNEKLFF. CDR3 nucleotide sequence: TGTGCCAGCTCACCAAGCCAGGGTAACACTAATGAAAAACTGTTTTTT.

The rearrangement uses TRBV28 and TRBJ1-5, with a weak D call TRBD1 (6 bases). V lost 6 bases, J lost 0 bases, and 18 bases lay in between. The CDR3 has 17 residues. Germline V gene data show CDR1 as MDHEN and CDR2 as SYDVKM. The CDR3 reads CASSNAGRQVSNQPQHF. CDR3 coding DNA: TGTGCCAGCAGCAACGCTGGGAGACAGGTTAGCAATCAGCCCCAGCATTTT.

This chain links TRBV3-1 (or the pseudogene TRBV3-2) with TRBJ1-1; no definite D call. V was shortened by 0 bases and J by 5 bases, with 13 bases between the two germline ends. From germline, CDR1 is LGHDT and CDR2 YNNKEL (reference sequence). The CDR3 has 15 residues. The CDR3 DNA reads TGTGCCAGCAGCCAAGATCTAGGAGCCGGAACTGAAGCTTTCTTT. Encoded protein: CASSQDLGAGTEAFF.

The chain has TRBV9 and TRBJ2-7, with D possibly TRBD2 on 7 matching bases. The V and J ends lost 4 bases and 2 bases respectively, with 16 bases between them. CDR3 length equals 15 residues. From germline, CDR1 is SGDLS and CDR2 YYNGEE. The chain's CDR3 is CASSPRGEGAYEQYF. The DNA for the CDR3 is TGTGCCAGCAGCCCCCGGGGGGAGGGGGCCTACGAGCAGTACTTC.

The chain joins TRBV9 to TRBJ1-1, with D tentatively TRBD1 (6 bases). V was trimmed by 6 bases and J by 5 bases, leaving 11 bases between them. The CDR3 has 12 amino acids. Looked up from germline, CDR1 is SGDLS and CDR2 is YYNGEE. CDR3 in amino acids: CASTEGDTEAFF. CDR3 bases: TGTGCCAGCACCGAGGGGGATACTGAAGCTTTCTTT.

The gene calls are TRBV18 and TRBJ1-2; a weak D match, TRBD1 (6 bases). Trimming took 6 bases from V and 7 from J, leaving 15 bases between them. Germline V lookup: CDR1 KGHSH, CDR2 LQKENI. The CDR3 is 13 amino acids. The CDR3, as DNA: TGTGCCAGCTCGCCGCGGACAGCTTCTGGCTACACCTTC. This gives the protein CASSPRTASGYTF.

The rearrangement links TRBV28 to TRBJ2-7, with TRBD1 matching over 9 bases. Per the germline V gene, CDR1 is MDHEN and CDR2 is SYDVKM. J lost 6 bases, V lost 5 bases, and 17 bases had no gene match. There are 17 residues in the CDR3. CDR3 sequence reads: CASSPWSSDRGVGEQYF. The DNA for the CDR3 is TGTGCCAGCAGTCCATGGTCGTCGGACAGGGGAGTCGGCGAGCAGTACTTC.

The rearrangement uses TRBV18 and TRBJ1-5; TRBD1 might be the D (5 bases). CDR1 and CDR2 (germline): KGHSH, LQKENI. V was trimmed by 3 bases and J by 1 base, leaving 13 bases between them. The CDR3 covers 16 residues. CDR3 DNA sequence: TGTGCCAGCTCACCCACAGGTCCCGGAAGCAATCAGCCCCAGCATTTT. This gives the protein CASSPTGPGSNQPQHF.

V gene TRBV9 combines with J gene TRBJ2-1; 8 nucleotides agree with TRBD1. Germline V CDR1 and CDR2: SGDLS, YYNGEE. The CDR3 is 16 amino acids. With 5 bases clipped from V and 4 bases from J, the junction kept 11 bases outside the gene matches. This chain's CDR3 is CASSLASGTGYNEQFF. CDR3 sequence (DNA): TGTGCCAGCAGTCTTGCTTCCGGGACAGGTTACAATGAGCAGTTCTTC.

The chain is built from TRBV6-5 and TRBJ2-7; 13 nucleotides align to TRBD2. The CDR3 has 15 amino acids. With 11 bases clipped from V and 1 base from J, the junction kept 8 bases outside the gene matches. Germline CDR1 MNHEY, CDR2 SVGAGI. The CDR3 nucleotides are TGTGCCTCCAGGACTAGCGGGGGTTTGTCCTACGAGCAGTACTTC. Translating gives CASRTSGGLSYEQYF.

The rearrangement uses TRBV7-8 and TRBJ1-5; no firm D call. The germline V gene encodes CDR1 SGHVS and CDR2 FQNEAQ. The CDR3 is made up of 15 amino acids. Trimming cost V 7 bases and J 1 base, with 14 bases left between them. The CDR3 DNA sequence: TGTGCCAGCACCTACCCACCCGGGAGCAATCAGCCCCAGCATTTT. Translation: CASTYPPGSNQPQHF.

This clone was picked up a small number of times. V usage is TRBV5-6 and J usage is TRBJ1-2; D uncertain. There are 14 residues in the CDR3. Trimming stripped 5 bases from V and 4 bases from J, with 15 bases between. Germline V gene data show CDR1 as SGHDT and CDR2 as YYEEEE. The CDR3 sequence: CASSPGPGAYGYTF. As DNA, the CDR3 is TGTGCCAGCAGTCCTGGCCCGGGTGCCTATGGCTACACCTTC.

The chain is built from TRBV5-6 and TRBJ2-1; tentatively, D is TRBD1 (6 bases). V was pared by 2 bases and J by 7 bases, with 19 bases between. The germline gives CDR1 SGHDT, CDR2 YYEEEE. The CDR3 has 16 residues. The CDR3 spells CASSFDKGVARNEQFF. In DNA form, the CDR3 reads TGTGCCAGCAGCTTCGATAAGGGGGTAGCGCGAAATGAGCAGTTCTTC.

The CDR3 loop reads CATSRDLGRTDTQYF. CDR3 sequence (DNA): TGTGCCACCAGCAGAGATCTGGGGAGGACAGATACGCAGTATTTT. The V gene is TRBV15, the J gene TRBJ2-3; D might be TRBD2 (6 bases). The CDR3 runs to 15 residues. V was pared by 0 bases and J by 3 bases, with 10 bases between. Per germline, CDR1 LNHNV and CDR2 YYDKDF (reference sequence).

The rearrangement joins TRBV2 to TRBJ1-6; 8 nucleotides align to TRBD1. Germline V lookup: CDR1 SNHLY, CDR2 FYNNEI. The CDR3 consists of 16 residues. The trim removed 6 bases at V and 5 bases at J, leaving 9 bases unmatched. CDR3 in DNA: TGTGCCAGCAGATTGAGACAGGGGCCTAATAATTCACCCCTCCACTTT. Protein: CASRLRQGPNNSPLHF.

This chain links TRBV6-5 with TRBJ1-2, with TRBD1 matching 7 bases. V was clipped by 7 bases and J by 5 bases; unmatched bases: 13. The germline V gene has CDR1 MNHEY and CDR2 SVGAGI. CDR3 length equals 15 residues. The CDR3 nucleotides read TGTGCCAGCATTTCCTTCGACAGGGATGGGTATGGCTACACCTTC. Its translation is CASISFDRDGYGYTF.

This chain links TRBV3-1 (or the pseudogene TRBV3-2) with TRBJ1-1; D is perhaps TRBD1 (6 bases). Germline CDR1 is LGHDT and CDR2 is YNNKEL (reference sequence). CDR3 size: 14 residues. Trimming stripped 0 bases from V and 4 bases from J, with 9 bases between. The CDR3 region has the DNA TGTGCCAGCAGCCAAGAGGTCAGGGGCACTGAAGCTTTCTTT. Its protein product is CASSQEVRGTEAFF.